A single sample is the source of the 10 T cell receptor beta chains below, sequenced in a study of blood T cell repertoires in COVID-19. Sequencing used immunoSEQ multiplex PCR; TCRdb keeps in-frame clones, though not all of them. The sample records hundreds of thousands of clones, approximately 87% being singletons. Sequenced: PBMCs or T cells enriched from blood (not recorded which). These receptors originate from a man aged 35 to 55 in a cohort exposed to, infected with or recovered from COVID-19 (not recorded which).

The sample holds one count of this clone. Other DNA sequences in the sample encode the same CDR3. The chain has TRBV5-1 and TRBJ1-2; weak D call: TRBD1 (5 bases). Trimming cost V 0 bases and J 4 bases, with 7 bases left between them. The CDR3 sequence is 13 residues long. The germline V gene has CDR1 SGHRS and CDR2 YFSETQ. The CDR3 DNA sequence: TGCGCCAGCAGCTTGGCCGGGGGCTATGGCTACACCTTC. Its translation: CASSLAGGYGYTF.

This sequence joins TRBV28 and TRBJ1-2; D might be TRBD1 (6 bases). V lost 3 bases to trimming and J lost 7 bases, with 15 bases between them. CDR1 and CDR2 (germline): MDHEN, SYDVKM. This CDR3 contains 14 residues. The CDR3 loop is CASSFGPRGGGYTF. DNA of the CDR3: TGTGCCAGCAGTTTCGGGCCAAGGGGGGGTGGCTACACCTTC.

The gene calls are TRBV5-1 and TRBJ2-5; 11 bases are a match to TRBD2. This CDR3 is built from 15 residues. J gave up 4 bases and V 7 bases, and 9 bases lay outside the gene matches. The germline CDR1 and CDR2 sequences are SGHRS and YFSETQ. The CDR3 sequence is CASSNLAGGRETQYF. CDR3 nucleotides: TGCGCCAGCTCGAACTTAGCGGGAGGGCGAGAGACCCAGTACTTC.

The genes are TRBV6-5 and TRBJ2-2; D may be TRBD1 (6 bases). V was clipped by 6 bases and J by 4 bases, with 9 bases between them. The CDR3 has 13 residues. CDR1 is MNHEY and CDR2 is SVGAGI in the germline V gene. CDR3 in DNA: TGTGCCAGCAGACAGGGTATCACCGGGGAGCTGTTTTTT. This gives the protein CASRQGITGELFF.

The chain carries TRBV3-1 (or the pseudogene TRBV3-2) and TRBJ2-7; tentative D call: TRBD2 (5 bases). Germline CDR1 and CDR2: LGHDT and YNNKEL (reference sequence). The length of the CDR3 is 14 residues. The V end lost 1 base, the J end lost 4 bases, and 11 bases lay between the germline ends. The CDR3 DNA reads TGTGCCAGCAGCCAAGTCATGGGCGGGTACGAGCAGTACTTC. It is translated as CASSQVMGGYEQYF.

This clone was recorded once. J is TRBJ2-7 and V is TRBV19; 7 bases are a match to TRBD2. V shed 6 bases and J 7 bases; nucleotides not matched to a gene: 15. Looked up from germline, CDR1 is LNHDA and CDR2 is SQIVND (reference sequence). The CDR3 sequence is 15 residues long. CDR3 bases: TGTGCCAGTAGGCCGGCGGCGGGAGCACGGGGAGAGCAGTACTTC. Translated: CASRPAAGARGEQYF.

This clone was seen once. The genes are TRBV3-1 (or the pseudogene TRBV3-2) and TRBJ1-2; 9 bases fit TRBD1. The CDR3 totals 12 residues. Germline CDR1 and CDR2: LGHDT and YNNKEL (reference sequence). Trimming cost V 5 bases and J 8 bases; bases outside gene matches: 3. The CDR3 protein is CASSTTGGGYTF. The CDR3 DNA reads as TGTGCCAGCAGCACAACAGGGGGCGGCTACACCTTC.

The V call is TRBV5-1, the J call TRBJ1-2; D gene uncertain. V gave up 0 bases and J gave up 5 bases, with 5 bases separating them. This CDR3 spans 12 amino acids. Germline V lookup: CDR1 SGHRS, CDR2 YFSETQ. The CDR3 coding sequence is TGCGCCAGCAGCTTGGCCGCGTATGGCTACACCTTC. Encoded protein: CASSLAAYGYTF.

This clone was counted a few times. J is TRBJ2-1 and V is TRBV10-1; 15 positions agree with TRBD2. The V gene end was trimmed by 10 bases and the J gene end by 8 bases; junction bases not matched to a gene: 6. Germline V gene lookup returns CDR1 WNHNN and CDR2 SYGVQD (reference sequence). There are 14 residues in the CDR3. Here the CDR3 reads CATSGLAGGHEQFF. The CDR3 bases are TGCGCCACCTCGGGACTAGCGGGAGGTCATGAGCAGTTCTTC.

This clone occurred once. The V call is TRBV6-2 or TRBV6-3, the J call TRBJ2-7; 7 positions match TRBD1. V dropped 4 bases and J dropped 6; count of bases not matched to a gene: 24. CDR3 length: 19 amino acids. CDR1 is MNHEY, CDR2 SVGEGT, per germline. CDR3 DNA sequence: TGTGCCAGCAGTTCCTTCGGGACCTGGAAGACAGGGATTATCGGCGAGCAGTACTTC. Translated: CASSSFGTWKTGIIGEQYF.